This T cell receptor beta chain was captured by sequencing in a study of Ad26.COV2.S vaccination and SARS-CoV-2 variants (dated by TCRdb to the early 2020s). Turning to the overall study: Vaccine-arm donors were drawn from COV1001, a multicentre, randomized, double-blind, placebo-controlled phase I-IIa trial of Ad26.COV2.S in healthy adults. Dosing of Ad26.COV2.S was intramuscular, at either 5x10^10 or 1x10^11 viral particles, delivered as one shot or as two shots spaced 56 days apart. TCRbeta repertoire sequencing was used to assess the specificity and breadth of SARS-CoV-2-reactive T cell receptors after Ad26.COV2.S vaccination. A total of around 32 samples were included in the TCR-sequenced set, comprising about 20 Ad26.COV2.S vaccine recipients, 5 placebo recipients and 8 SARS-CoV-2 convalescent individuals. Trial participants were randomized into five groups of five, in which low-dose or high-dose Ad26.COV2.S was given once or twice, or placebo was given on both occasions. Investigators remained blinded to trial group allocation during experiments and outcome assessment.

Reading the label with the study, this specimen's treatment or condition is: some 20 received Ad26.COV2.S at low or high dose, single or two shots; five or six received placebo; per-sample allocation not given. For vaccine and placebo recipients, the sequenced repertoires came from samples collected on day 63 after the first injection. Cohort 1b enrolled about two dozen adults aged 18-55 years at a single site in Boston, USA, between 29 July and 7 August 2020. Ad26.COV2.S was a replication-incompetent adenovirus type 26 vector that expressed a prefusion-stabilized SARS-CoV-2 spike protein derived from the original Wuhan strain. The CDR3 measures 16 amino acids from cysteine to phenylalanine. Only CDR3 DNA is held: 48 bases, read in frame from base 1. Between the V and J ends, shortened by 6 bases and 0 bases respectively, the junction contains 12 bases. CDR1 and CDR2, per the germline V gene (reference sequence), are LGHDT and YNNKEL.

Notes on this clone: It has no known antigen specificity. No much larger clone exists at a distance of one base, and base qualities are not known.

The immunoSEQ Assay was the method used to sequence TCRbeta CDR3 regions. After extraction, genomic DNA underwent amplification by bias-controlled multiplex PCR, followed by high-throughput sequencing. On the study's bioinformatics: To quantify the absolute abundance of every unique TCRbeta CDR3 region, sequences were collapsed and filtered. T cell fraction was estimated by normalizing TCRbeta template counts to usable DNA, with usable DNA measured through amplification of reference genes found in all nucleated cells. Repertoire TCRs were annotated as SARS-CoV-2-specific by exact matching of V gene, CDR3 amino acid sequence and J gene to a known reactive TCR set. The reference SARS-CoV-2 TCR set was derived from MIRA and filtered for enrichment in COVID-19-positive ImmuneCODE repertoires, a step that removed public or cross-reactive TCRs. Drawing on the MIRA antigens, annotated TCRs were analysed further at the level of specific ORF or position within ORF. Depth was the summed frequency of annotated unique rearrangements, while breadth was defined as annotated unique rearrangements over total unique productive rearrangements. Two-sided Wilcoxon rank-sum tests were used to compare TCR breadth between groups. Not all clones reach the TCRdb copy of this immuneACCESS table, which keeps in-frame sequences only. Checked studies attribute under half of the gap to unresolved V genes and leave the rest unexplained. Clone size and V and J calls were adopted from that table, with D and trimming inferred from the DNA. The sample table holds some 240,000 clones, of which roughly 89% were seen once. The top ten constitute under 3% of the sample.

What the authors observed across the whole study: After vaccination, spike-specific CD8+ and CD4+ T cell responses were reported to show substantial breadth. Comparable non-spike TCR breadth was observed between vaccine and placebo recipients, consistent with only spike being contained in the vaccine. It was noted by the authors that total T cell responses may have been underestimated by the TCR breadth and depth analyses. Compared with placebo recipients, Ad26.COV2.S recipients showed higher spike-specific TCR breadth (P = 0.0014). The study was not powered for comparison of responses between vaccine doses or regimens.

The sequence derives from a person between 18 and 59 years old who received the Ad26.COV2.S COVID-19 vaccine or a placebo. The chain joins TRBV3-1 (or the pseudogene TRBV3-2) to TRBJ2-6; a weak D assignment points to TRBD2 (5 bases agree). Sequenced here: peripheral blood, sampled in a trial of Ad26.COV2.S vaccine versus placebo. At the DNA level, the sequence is TGTGCCAGCAGGAGGGATACAAGCTCTGGGGCCAACGTCCTGACTTTC. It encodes CASRRDTSSGANVLTF.